This T cell receptor (beta chain) was identified during a study of blood T cell repertoires in COVID-19. Study information: Nucleic acid was either cDNA or gDNA, and it came from T cells, B-cell-depleted T cells, or PBMCs.

Original methodology: Amplification of reference gene primers was used by the study to estimate nucleated cell counts. Assay used: immunoSEQ multiplex PCR; TCRdb lists only in-frame clones, some missing. For V, J and clone size, that table is used; D and trimming come from the DNA. The sample has approximately 300,000 clones; around 87% are singletons. The clonotype was recovered from a woman in her fifties or sixties with active or convalescent COVID-19. The sequenced material came from peripheral blood.

CDR3 region: CASSDGAGEETQYF. The CDR3 bases are TGTGCCAGCAGTGATGGGGCAGGGGAAGAGACCCAGTACTTC. J is TRBJ2-5 and V is TRBV2; a weak D match, TRBD1 (6 bases). This CDR3 is 14 amino acids long. V lost 3 bases to trimming and J lost 3 bases, with 11 bases between them. CDR1 is SNHLY, CDR2 FYNNEI, per germline.